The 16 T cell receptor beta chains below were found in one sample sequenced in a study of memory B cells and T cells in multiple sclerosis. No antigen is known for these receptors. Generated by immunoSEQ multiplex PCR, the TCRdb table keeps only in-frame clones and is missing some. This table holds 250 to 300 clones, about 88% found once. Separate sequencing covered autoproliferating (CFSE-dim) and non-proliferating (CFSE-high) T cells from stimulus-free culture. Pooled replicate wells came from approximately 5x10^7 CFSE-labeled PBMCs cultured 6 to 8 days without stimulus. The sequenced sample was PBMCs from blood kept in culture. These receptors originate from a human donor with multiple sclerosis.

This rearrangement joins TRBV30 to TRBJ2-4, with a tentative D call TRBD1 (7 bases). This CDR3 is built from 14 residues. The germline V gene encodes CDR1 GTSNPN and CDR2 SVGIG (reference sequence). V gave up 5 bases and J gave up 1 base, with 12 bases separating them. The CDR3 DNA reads TGTGCCTGGGGAGGGGGCCAGGCCAAAAACATTCAGTACTTC. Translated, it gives CAWGGGQAKNIQYF.

The CDR3 loop reads CAWTGHSGNTIYF. Written as DNA, the CDR3 is TGTGCCTGGACAGGCCACTCTGGAAACACCATATATTTT. The chain links TRBV30 to TRBJ1-3; D ambiguous. The CDR3 sequence is 13 residues long. The germline V gene has CDR1 GTSNPN and CDR2 SVGIG (reference sequence). Between the trimmed V and J ends, which lost 4 bases and 0 bases, there was a span of 7 bases.

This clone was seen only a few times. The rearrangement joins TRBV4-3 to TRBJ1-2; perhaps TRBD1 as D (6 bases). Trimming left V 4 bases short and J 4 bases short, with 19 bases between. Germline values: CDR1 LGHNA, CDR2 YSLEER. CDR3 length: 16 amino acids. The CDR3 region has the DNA TGCGCCAGCAGCCCCGGGACAACCAACCCCTTCTATGGCTACACCTTC. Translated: CASSPGTTNPFYGYTF.

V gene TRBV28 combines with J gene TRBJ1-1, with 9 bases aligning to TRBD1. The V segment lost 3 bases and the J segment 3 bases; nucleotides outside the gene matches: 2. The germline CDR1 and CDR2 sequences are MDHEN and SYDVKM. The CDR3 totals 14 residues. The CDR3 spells CASSFTGGYTEAFF. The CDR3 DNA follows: TGTGCCAGCAGTTTTACAGGGGGCTACACTGAAGCTTTCTTT.

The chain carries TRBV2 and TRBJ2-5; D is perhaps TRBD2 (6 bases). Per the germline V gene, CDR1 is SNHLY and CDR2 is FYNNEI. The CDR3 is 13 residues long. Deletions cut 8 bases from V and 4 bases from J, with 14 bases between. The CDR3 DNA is TGTGCCAGCGGAGGGATGAGGGCAGAGACCCAGTACTTC. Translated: CASGGMRAETQYF.

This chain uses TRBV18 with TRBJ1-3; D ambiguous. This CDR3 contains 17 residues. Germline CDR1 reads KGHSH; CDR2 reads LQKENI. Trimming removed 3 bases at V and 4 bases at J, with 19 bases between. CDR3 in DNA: TGTGCCAGCTCACCCCTTCAAACCCTGGCATCCGGAAACACCATATATTTT. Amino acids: CASSPLQTLASGNTIYF.

CDR3 sequence (DNA): TGTGCCAGGCTAAGAAGGACAGGGAAAGATACCGAGCAGTACTTC. Translating gives CARLRRTGKDTEQYF. The rearrangement uses TRBV5-5 and TRBJ2-7, with 8 bases that match TRBD1. Germline V gene sequence: CDR1 SGHKS, CDR2 YYEKEE (reference sequence). The ends lost 8 bases at V and 6 bases at J; junction bases unmatched: 16. The CDR3 covers 15 residues.

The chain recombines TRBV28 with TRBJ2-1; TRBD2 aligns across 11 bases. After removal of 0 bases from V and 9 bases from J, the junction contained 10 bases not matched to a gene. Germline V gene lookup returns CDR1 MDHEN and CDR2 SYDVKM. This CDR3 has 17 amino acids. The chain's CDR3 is CASSLWGSGGAPTEQFF. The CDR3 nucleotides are TGTGCCAGCAGTTTATGGGGTAGCGGGGGGGCCCCTACTGAGCAGTTCTTC.

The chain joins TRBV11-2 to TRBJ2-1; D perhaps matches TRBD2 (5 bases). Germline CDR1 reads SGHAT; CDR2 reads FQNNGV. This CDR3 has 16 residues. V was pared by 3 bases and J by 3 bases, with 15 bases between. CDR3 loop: CASSFGEGNFYNEQFF. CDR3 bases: TGTGCCAGCAGCTTCGGGGAAGGAAATTTCTACAATGAGCAGTTCTTC.

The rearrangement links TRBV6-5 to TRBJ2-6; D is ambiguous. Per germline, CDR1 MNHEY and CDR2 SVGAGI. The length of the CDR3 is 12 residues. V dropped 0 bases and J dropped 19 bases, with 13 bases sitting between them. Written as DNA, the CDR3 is TGTGCCAGCAGTTACTCGACGGGTCCCCAAACTTTC. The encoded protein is CASSYSTGPQTF.

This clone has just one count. The chain's CDR3 is CASSQQQGTYGYTF. Here the CDR3 DNA reads TGCGCCAGCAGCCAACAACAGGGGACCTATGGCTACACCTTC. The chain has TRBV5-1 and TRBJ1-2; 7 nucleotides align to TRBD1. Unmatched junction bases numbered 7, after V lost 4 bases and J lost 4 bases. Germline CDR1 and CDR2: SGHRS and YFSETQ. The CDR3 contains 14 residues.

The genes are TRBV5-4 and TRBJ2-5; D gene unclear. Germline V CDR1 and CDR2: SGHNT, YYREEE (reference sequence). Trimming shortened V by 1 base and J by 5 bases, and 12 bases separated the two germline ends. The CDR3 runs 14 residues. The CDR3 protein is CASSLNDIRETQYF. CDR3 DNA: TGTGCCAGCAGCTTGAACGACATAAGGGAGACCCAGTACTTC.

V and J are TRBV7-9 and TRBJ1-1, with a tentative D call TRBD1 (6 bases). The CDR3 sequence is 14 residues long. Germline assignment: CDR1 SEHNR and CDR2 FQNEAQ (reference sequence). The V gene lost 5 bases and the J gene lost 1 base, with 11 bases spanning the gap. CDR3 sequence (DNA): TGTGCCAGCAGCCAGGGACACCAGAACACTGAAGCTTTCTTT. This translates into CASSQGHQNTEAFF.

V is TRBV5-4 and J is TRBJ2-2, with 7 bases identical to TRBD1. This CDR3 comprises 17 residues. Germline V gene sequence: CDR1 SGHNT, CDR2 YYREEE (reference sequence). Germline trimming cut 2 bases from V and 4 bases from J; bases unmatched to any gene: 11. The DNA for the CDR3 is TGTGCCAGCAGCTTTAAGGGGGCCCCAGGAGCCACCGGGGAGCTGTTTTTT. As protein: CASSFKGAPGATGELFF.

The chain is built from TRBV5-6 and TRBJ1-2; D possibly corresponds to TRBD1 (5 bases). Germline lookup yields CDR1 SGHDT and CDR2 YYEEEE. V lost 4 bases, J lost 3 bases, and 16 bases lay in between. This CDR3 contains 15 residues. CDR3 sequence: CASSPGPTGDYGYTF. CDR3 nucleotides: TGTGCCAGCAGCCCCGGGCCCACAGGAGACTATGGCTACACCTTC.

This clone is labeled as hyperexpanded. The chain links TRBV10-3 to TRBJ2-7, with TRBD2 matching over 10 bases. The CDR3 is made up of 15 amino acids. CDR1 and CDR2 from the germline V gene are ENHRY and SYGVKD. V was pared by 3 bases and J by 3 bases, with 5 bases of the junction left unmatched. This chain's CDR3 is CAISDLAGAIYEQYF. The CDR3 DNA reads TGTGCCATCAGTGATCTAGCGGGGGCTATCTACGAGCAGTACTTC.